This T cell receptor (beta chain) was captured by sequencing in a study of cytomegalovirus exposure and HLA in healthy donors. Primers for the PCR totalled 60 Vbeta and 13 Jbeta. The assay was immunoSEQ multiplex PCR, and TCRdb's table has in-frame clones only and misses some. The table lists about 130,000 clones, 77% of them singletons. This clone occurred once. Sequencing input: PBMCs. This clonotype was obtained from a male donor in good health and CMV-seropositive.

The CDR3 sequence is CSGRDGSNTEAFF. Here the CDR3 DNA reads TGCAGCGGCCGGGATGGTTCAAACACTGAAGCTTTCTTT. The rearrangement joins TRBV29-1 to TRBJ1-1, with D unclear. V dropped 7 bases and J dropped 2 bases, with 14 bases sitting between them. CDR1 is SQVTM, CDR2 ANQGSEA, per germline. CDR3 length: 13 amino acids.